Following are 18 T cell receptor beta chains from one sample sequenced in a study of T cells after yellow fever vaccination. MiXCR, applied by TCRdb to the 5' RACE reads, yields one record per CDR3 protein. The sample records 200,000 to 250,000 distinct CDR3 sequences, less than 9% being singletons. The input for sequencing was CD4+ T cells sorted from PBMCs, taken 15 days after the yellow fever booster vaccination. All receptors come from a man aged 25-45 years who received the YFV17D yellow fever vaccine.

This clonotype has just a few counts. The chain recombines TRBV12-3 or TRBV12-4 with TRBJ1-1; perhaps TRBD1 as D (6 bases). There are 13 residues in the CDR3. V was clipped by 5 bases and J by 8 bases, with 15 bases between them. The CDR3 region is CASSRDTGGEAFF. In DNA, the CDR3 is TGTGCCAGCAGTAGAGATACGGGGGGCGAAGCTTTCTTT.

J is TRBJ2-1 and V is TRBV20-1; D ambiguous. The CDR3 is 13 residues long. V was clipped by 6 bases and J by 0 bases, with 9 bases between them. Germline V gene sequence: CDR1 DFQATT, CDR2 SNEGSKA (reference sequence). The CDR3 region has the DNA TGCAGTGCGTGGCATAGCTCCTACAATGAGCAGTTCTTC. Translating it yields CSAWHSSYNEQFF.

This clonotype was counted many times. This sequence joins TRBV7-9 and TRBJ2-1; the D is unclear. Between the trimmed V and J ends, which lost 1 base and 4 bases, there was a span of 14 bases. The length of the CDR3 is 16 residues. Per the germline V gene, CDR1 is SEHNR and CDR2 is FQNEAQ (reference sequence). The CDR3 loop reads CASSLVLPAPYNEQFF. The CDR3 DNA follows: TGTGCCAGCAGCTTAGTATTACCTGCTCCTTACAATGAGCAGTTCTTC.

This chain uses TRBV15 with TRBJ1-1; 8 nucleotides align to TRBD1. Germline V lookup: CDR1 LNHNV, CDR2 YYDKDF (reference sequence). J gave up 5 bases and V 4 bases, and 6 bases lay outside the gene matches. This CDR3 comprises 14 residues. Here the CDR3 reads CATSKGQGWTEAFF. For the CDR3, the DNA is TGTGCCACCAGCAAAGGACAGGGTTGGACTGAAGCTTTCTTT.

There are a few counts of this clonotype. V is TRBV5-1 and J is TRBJ1-2; 7 bases are shared with TRBD1. The CDR3 has 14 residues. From germline, CDR1 is SGHRS and CDR2 YFSETQ. V was pared by 4 bases and J by 2 bases, with 5 bases of the junction left unmatched. The chain's CDR3 is CASSQTDRNYGYTF. As DNA, the CDR3 is TGCGCCAGCAGCCAAACGGACAGGAACTATGGCTACACCTTC.

This sequence joins TRBV3-1 and TRBJ1-2; TRBD1 matches 7 bases. Germline V gene sequence: CDR1 LGHDT, CDR2 YNNKEL (reference sequence). The CDR3 covers 15 residues. Unmatched junction bases numbered 10, after V lost 4 bases and J lost 5 bases. The CDR3 loop reads CASSPRDPGQYGYTF. The DNA of the CDR3 is TGTGCCAGCAGCCCCAGGGATCCGGGACAGTATGGCTACACCTTC.

This clonotype showed up many times. V usage is TRBV29-1 and J usage is TRBJ1-4; 9 bases match TRBD1. The trim removed 4 bases at V and 6 bases at J, leaving 3 bases unmatched. CDR3 length: 13 amino acids. Germline assignment: CDR1 SQVTM and CDR2 ANQGSEA. CDR3 region: CSVGGTGHEKLFF. The CDR3, as DNA: TGCAGCGTTGGAGGGACAGGGCATGAAAAACTGTTTTTT.

V and J are TRBV20-1 and TRBJ2-7, with TRBD2 matching over 10 bases. The CDR3 consists of 15 residues. From germline, CDR1 is DFQATT and CDR2 SNEGSKA (reference sequence). With 5 bases clipped from V and 6 bases from J, the junction kept 13 bases outside the gene matches. This chain's CDR3 is CSAPPQASGSSEQYF. CDR3 nucleotide sequence: TGCAGTGCTCCCCCCCAGGCTAGCGGGAGTAGCGAGCAGTACTTC.

The table lists this clonotype with a few counts. This chain joins TRBV27 and TRBJ2-3; 11 bases are a match to TRBD2. The ends lost 3 bases at V and 0 bases at J; junction bases unmatched: 5. CDR1 and CDR2 (germline): MNHEY, SMNVEV (reference sequence). There are 17 residues in the CDR3. The CDR3 DNA sequence: TGTGCCAGCAGTTTCACGACTAGCGGGACTAGCACAGATACGCAGTATTTT. Translating it yields CASSFTTSGTSTDTQYF.

This clonotype was recorded many times. The V gene is TRBV28, the J gene TRBJ2-1, with a weak D call TRBD1 (5 bases). Germline V gene sequence: CDR1 MDHEN, CDR2 SYDVKM. The CDR3 is 14 amino acids. Trimming left V 4 bases short and J 3 bases short, with 10 bases between. The CDR3 sequence is CASSSSGIYNEQFF. The CDR3 DNA reads TGTGCCAGCAGTTCCTCAGGGATCTACAATGAGCAGTTCTTC. Looking up the rest from reference TRBV28 and TRBJ2-1 gives the full variable domain: DVKVTQSSRYLVKRTGEKVFLECVQDMDHENMFWYRQDPGLGLRLIYFSYDVKMKEKGDIPEGYSVSREKKERFSLILESASTNQTSMYLCASSSSGIYNEQFFGPGTRLTVL.

The gene calls are TRBV29-1 and TRBJ2-1; TRBD2 aligns across 8 bases. The germline gives CDR1 SQVTM, CDR2 ANQGSEA. This CDR3 is built from 14 residues. The V gene end was trimmed by 6 bases and the J gene end by 0 bases; junction bases not matched to a gene: 4. Written as DNA, the CDR3 is TGCAGCGTGAAAAGCGGGAGCTCCTACAATGAGCAGTTCTTC. It yields the protein CSVKSGSSYNEQFF.

This clonotype was detected a few times. This chain connects TRBV7-2 to TRBJ2-1; 10 bases match TRBD2. Germline V gene sequence: CDR1 SGHTA, CDR2 FQGNSA. This CDR3 has 15 residues. V lost 5 bases, J lost 6 bases, and 7 bases stayed unmatched. CDR3 sequence: CASSVLAGDPNEQFF. The CDR3 DNA sequence: TGTGCCAGCAGCGTTCTAGCGGGAGATCCCAATGAGCAGTTCTTC.

This clonotype was seen ten or more times. This chain uses TRBV12-3 or TRBV12-4 with TRBJ2-5; TRBD1 is a possible D gene (5 bases). V lost 4 bases and J 0 bases, leaving 15 bases between the germline ends. The length of the CDR3 is 16 residues. CDR3 sequence reads: CASSSPPRANQETQYF. DNA of the CDR3: TGTGCCAGCAGTTCCCCTCCCAGGGCGAACCAAGAGACCCAGTACTTC.

This clonotype has a handful of counts. V and J are TRBV7-2 and TRBJ1-2, with unresolved D. Deletions cut 5 bases from V and 8 bases from J, with 15 bases between. The CDR3 spans 13 residues. CDR1 is SGHTA, CDR2 FQGNSA, per germline. CDR3 region: CASSHAHRGGYTF. Here the CDR3 DNA reads TGTGCCAGCAGCCATGCCCACAGAGGAGGCTACACCTTC.

DNA of the CDR3: TGTGCCAGCTCACTCGCCGCCTTCTATGGCTACACCTTC. As protein: CASSLAAFYGYTF. The chain is built from TRBV18 and TRBJ1-2; D unresolved. The CDR3 consists of 13 residues. Trimming removed 4 bases at V and 4 bases at J, with 10 bases between. The germline V gene has CDR1 KGHSH and CDR2 LQKENI.

The gene calls are TRBV3-1 and TRBJ2-3; D is uncertain. CDR1 LGHDT and CDR2 YNNKEL come from the germline V gene (reference sequence). With 2 bases removed from V and 0 bases from J, the gap between germline ends came to 6 bases. The CDR3 is 14 amino acids. CDR3 sequence (DNA): TGTGCCAGCAGCCAAACAGCTAGCACAGATACGCAGTATTTT. As protein: CASSQTASTDTQYF.

This clonotype was seen a few times. The chain carries TRBV19 and TRBJ2-1; D not certain. Germline CDR1 LNHDA, CDR2 SQIVND (reference sequence). V was clipped by 5 bases and J by 14 bases, with 16 bases between them. This CDR3 has 12 amino acids. The CDR3 DNA reads TGTGCCAGTAGTGGGGTAGGTTTAAAGGAGTTCTTC. Translated, it gives CASSGVGLKEFF.

This clonotype showed up just a few times. The J gene is TRBJ1-2, the V gene TRBV28; D not certain. V was clipped by 6 bases and J by 1 base, with 12 bases between them. The CDR3 totals 14 residues. The V gene's germline CDR1 is MDHEN and CDR2 SYDVKM. CDR3 sequence reads: CASRPGRNNYGYTF. As DNA, the CDR3 is TGTGCCAGCAGGCCCGGGAGGAATAACTATGGCTACACCTTC.